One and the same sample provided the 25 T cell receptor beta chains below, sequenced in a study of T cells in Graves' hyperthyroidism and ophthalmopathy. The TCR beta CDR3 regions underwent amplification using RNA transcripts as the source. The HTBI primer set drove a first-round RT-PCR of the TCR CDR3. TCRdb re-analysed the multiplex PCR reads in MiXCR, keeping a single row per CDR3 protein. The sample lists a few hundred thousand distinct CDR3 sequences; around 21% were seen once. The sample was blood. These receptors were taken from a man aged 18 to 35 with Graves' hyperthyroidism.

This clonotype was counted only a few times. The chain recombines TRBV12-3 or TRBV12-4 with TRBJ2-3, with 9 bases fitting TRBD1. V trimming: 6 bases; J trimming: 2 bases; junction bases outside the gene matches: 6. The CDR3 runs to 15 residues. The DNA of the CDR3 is TGTGCCAGCAGAAGACAGGGGGGGTCCACAGATACGCAGTATTTT. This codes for CASRRQGGSTDTQYF.

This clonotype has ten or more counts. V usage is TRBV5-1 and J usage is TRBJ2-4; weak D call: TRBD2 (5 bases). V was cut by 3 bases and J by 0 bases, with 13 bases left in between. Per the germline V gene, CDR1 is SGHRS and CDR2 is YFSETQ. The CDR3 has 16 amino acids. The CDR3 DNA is TGCGCCAGCAGCTCCTCGGCTGGACTAGCCAAAAACATTCAGTACTTC. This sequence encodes CASSSSAGLAKNIQYF.

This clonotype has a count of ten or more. CDR3 sequence: CASSLQGLYEQYF. CDR3 nucleotide sequence: TGCGCCAGCAGCTTGCAGGGTCTCTACGAGCAGTACTTC. The chain carries TRBV5-1 and TRBJ2-7; D is perhaps TRBD1 (5 bases). The CDR3 has 13 residues. CDR1 SGHRS and CDR2 YFSETQ come from the germline V gene. V was clipped by 1 base and J by 3 bases, with 8 bases between them. The full variable domain, in which reference TRBV5-1 and TRBJ2-7 provide the parts outside the CDR3, is KAGVTQTPRYLIKTRGQQVTLSCSPISGHRSVSWYQQTPGQGLQFLFEYFSETQRNKGNFPGRFSGRQFSNSRSEMNVSTLELGDSALYLCASSLQGLYEQYFGPGTRLTVT.

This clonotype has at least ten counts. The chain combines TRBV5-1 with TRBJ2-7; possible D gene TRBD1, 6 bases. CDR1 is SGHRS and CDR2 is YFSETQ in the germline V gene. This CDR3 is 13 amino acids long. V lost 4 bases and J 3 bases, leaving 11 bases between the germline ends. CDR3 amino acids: CASSGDTYYEQYF. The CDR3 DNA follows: TGCGCCAGCAGCGGGGACACCTACTACGAGCAGTACTTC.

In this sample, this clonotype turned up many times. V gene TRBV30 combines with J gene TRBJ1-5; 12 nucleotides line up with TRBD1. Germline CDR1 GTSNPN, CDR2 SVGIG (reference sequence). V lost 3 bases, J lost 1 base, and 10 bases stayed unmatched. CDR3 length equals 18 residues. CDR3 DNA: TGTGCCTGGAGCACCCTGCTTGGGACAGGGGGCAGCAATCAGCCCCAGCATTTT. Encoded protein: CAWSTLLGTGGSNQPQHF. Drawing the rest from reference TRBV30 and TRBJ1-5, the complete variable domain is SQTIHQWPATLVQPVGSPLSLECTVEGTSNPNLYWYRQAAGRGLQLLFYSVGIGQISSEVPQNLSASRPQDRQFILSSKKLLLSDSGFYLCAWSTLLGTGGSNQPQHFGDGTRLSIL.

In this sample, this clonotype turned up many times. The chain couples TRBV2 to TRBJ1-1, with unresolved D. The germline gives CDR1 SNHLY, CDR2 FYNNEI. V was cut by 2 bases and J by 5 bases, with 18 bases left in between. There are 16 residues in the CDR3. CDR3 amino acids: CASSERDTVWRTEAFF. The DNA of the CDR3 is TGTGCCAGCAGTGAAAGGGATACGGTCTGGAGGACTGAAGCTTTCTTT.

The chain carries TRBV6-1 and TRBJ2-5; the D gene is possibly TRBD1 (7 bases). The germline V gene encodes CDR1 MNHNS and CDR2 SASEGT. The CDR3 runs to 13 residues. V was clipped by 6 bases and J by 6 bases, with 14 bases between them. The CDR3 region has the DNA TGTGCCAGCAGCCTCGGGGGACAGCAGACCCAGTACTTC. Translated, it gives CASSLGGQQTQYF.

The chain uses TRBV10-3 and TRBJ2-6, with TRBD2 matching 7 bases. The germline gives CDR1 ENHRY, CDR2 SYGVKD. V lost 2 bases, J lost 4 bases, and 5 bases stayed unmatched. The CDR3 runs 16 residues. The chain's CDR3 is CAISEIGGTGANVLTF. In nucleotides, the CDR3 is TGTGCCATCAGTGAGATCGGGGGGACGGGGGCCAACGTCCTGACTTTC.

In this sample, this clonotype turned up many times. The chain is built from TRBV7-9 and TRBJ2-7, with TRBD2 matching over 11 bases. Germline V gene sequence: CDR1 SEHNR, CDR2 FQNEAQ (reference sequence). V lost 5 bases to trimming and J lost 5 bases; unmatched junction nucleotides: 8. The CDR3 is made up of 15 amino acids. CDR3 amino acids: CASSPRASGGNEQYF. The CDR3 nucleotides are TGTGCCAGCAGCCCCCGAGCTAGCGGGGGGAACGAGCAGTACTTC.

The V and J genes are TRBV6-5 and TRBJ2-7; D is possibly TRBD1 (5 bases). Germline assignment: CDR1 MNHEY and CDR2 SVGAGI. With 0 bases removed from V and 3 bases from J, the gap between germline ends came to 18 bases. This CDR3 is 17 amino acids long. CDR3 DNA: TGTGCCAGCAGTTACTCGTTCCCCCGGACACAACTCTACGAGCAGTACTTC. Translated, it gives CASSYSFPRTQLYEQYF.

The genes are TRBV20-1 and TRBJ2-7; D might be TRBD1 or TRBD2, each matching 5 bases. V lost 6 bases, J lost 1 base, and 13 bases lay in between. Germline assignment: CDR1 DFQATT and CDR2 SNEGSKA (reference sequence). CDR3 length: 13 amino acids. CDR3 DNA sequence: TGCAGTGCCGGGGCTCCCGAGTCCTACGAGCAGTACTTC. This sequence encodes CSAGAPESYEQYF.

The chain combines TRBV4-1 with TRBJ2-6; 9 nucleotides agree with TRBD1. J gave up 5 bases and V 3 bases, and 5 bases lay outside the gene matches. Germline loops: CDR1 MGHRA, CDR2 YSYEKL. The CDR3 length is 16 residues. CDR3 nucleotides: TGCGCCAGCAGCCAGGTCGGGACAGGGAGGGCCAACGTCCTGACTTTC. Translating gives CASSQVGTGRANVLTF.

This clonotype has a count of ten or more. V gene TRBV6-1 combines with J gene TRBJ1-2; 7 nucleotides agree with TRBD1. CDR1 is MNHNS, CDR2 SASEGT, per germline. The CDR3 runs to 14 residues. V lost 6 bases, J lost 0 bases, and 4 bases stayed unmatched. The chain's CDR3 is CASRRDSPNYGYTF. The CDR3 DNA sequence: TGTGCCAGCAGACGGGACAGTCCTAACTATGGCTACACCTTC.

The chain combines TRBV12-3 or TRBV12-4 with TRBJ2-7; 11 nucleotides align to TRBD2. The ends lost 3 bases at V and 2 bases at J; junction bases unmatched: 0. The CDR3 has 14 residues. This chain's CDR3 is CASSLGLAAYEQYF. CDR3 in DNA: TGTGCCAGCAGTTTGGGACTAGCGGCCTACGAGCAGTACTTC.

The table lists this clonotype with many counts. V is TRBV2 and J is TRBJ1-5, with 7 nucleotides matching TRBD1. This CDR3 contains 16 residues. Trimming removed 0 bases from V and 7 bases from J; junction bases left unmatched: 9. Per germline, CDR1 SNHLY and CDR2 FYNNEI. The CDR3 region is CASSEALRRGKQPQHF. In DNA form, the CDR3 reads TGTGCCAGCAGTGAAGCGCTTCGCAGGGGGAAGCAGCCCCAGCATTTT.

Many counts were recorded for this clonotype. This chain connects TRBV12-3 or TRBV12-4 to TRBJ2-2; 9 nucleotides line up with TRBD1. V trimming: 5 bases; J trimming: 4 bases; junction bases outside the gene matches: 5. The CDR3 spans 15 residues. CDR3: CASSGDRAGTGELFF. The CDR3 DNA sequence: TGTGCCAGCAGTGGGGACAGGGCGGGCACCGGGGAGCTGTTTTTT.

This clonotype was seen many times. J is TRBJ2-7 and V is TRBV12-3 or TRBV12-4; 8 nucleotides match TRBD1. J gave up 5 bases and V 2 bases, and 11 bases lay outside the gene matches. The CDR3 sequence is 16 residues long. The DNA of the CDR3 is TGTGCCAGCAGTTTAAGGGGGCTGACAGGGGTCAACGAGCAGTACTTC. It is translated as CASSLRGLTGVNEQYF.

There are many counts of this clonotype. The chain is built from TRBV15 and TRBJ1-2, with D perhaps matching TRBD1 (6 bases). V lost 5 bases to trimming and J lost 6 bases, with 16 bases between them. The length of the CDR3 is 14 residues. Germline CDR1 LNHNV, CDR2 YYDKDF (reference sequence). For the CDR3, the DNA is TGTGCCACCAGCGTCGGAGGGGACATGGATGGCTACACCTTC. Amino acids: CATSVGGDMDGYTF.

CDR3 bases: TGTGCCAGCAGTCCCGGGGCTGGAGAGACCCAGTACTTC. Translated, it gives CASSPGAGETQYF. V is TRBV6-1 and J is TRBJ2-5; D possibly uses TRBD1 or TRBD2 (5 bases each). V lost 5 bases to trimming and J lost 4 bases, with 11 bases between them. The CDR3 length is 13 residues. The germline CDR1 and CDR2 sequences are MNHNS and SASEGT.

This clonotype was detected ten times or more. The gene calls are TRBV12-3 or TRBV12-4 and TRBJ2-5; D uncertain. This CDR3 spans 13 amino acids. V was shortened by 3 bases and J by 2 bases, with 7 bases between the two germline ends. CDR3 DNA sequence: TGTGCCAGCAGTTTCGTTCCTCAAGAGACCCAGTACTTC. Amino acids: CASSFVPQETQYF.

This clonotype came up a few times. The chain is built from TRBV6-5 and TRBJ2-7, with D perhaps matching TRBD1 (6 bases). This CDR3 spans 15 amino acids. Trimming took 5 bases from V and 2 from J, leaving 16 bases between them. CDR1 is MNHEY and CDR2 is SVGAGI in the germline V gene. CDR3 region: CASSLEGVTPYEQYF. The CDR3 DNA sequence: TGTGCCAGCAGTCTCGAGGGGGTTACACCCTACGAGCAGTACTTC.

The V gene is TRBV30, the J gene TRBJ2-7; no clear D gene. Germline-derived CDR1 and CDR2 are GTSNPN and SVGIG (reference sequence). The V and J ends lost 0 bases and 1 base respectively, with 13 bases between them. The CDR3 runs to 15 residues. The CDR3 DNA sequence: TGTGCCTGGAGTGTCGGAGCGCACCATTCCTACGAGCAGTACTTC. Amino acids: CAWSVGAHHSYEQYF.

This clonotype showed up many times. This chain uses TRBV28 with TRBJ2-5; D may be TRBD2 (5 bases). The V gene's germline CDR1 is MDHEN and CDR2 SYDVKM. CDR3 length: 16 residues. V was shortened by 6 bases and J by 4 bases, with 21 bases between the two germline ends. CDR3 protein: CASRTPRAPRGETQYF. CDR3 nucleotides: TGTGCCAGCAGGACACCCCGGGCCCCACGGGGAGAGACCCAGTACTTC.

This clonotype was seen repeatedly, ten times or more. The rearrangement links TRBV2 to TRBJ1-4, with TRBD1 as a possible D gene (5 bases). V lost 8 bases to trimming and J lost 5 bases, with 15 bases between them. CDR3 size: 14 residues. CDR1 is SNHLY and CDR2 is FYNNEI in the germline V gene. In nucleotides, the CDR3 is TGTGCCAGCGGCGCGGGACGGCGCAATGAAAAACTGTTTTTT. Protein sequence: CASGAGRRNEKLFF.

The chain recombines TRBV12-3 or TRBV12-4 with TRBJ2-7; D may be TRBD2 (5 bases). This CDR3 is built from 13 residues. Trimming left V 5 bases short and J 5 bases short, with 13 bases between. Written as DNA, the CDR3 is TGTGCCAGCAGTCCCCTAGCCGTAAACGAGCAGTACTTC. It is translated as CASSPLAVNEQYF.